These T cell receptor beta chains were read from a single sample in a study of cytomegalovirus exposure and HLA in healthy donors. Produced via immunoSEQ multiplex PCR; TCRdb's table is partial and in-frame only. Among tens of thousands of clones listed, 73% were seen once. Specimen: PBMCs. These receptor sequences come from a man in his fifties in good health and CMV-seronegative. Each CDR3 is given with its conserved first and last residue. The D gene is left open where the match is weak. Not every row has a clone size; where given, it reads once, few, many or a size class.

v_call	d_call	clone_size	j_call	cdr3_aa	cdr3_nt
TRBV5-4	-	-	TRBJ2-7	CASSRTGTYEQYF	TGTGCCAGCAGCCGGACGGGGACCTACGAGCAGTACTTC
TRBV25-1	TRBD1	once	TRBJ2-5	CASSVTGGAETQYF	TGTGCCAGCAGTGTGACAGGGGGCGCAGAGACCCAGTACTTC
TRBV6-5	-	-	TRBJ1-1	CASSPVGAGEAFF	TGTGCCAGCAGCCCCGTGGGGGCTGGTGAAGCTTTCTTT
TRBV7-2	TRBD1	-	TRBJ1-6	CASSPRWDRANNSPLHF	TGTGCCAGCAGCCCAAGGTGGGACAGGGCGAATAATTCACCCCTCCACTTT
TRBV6-6	-	-	TRBJ2-7	CASSSGDTTYEQYF	TGTGCCAGCAGTTCAGGGGACACTACCTACGAGCAGTACTTC
TRBV10-3	TRBD1	few	TRBJ1-5	CAIRGTGDNQPQHF	TGTGCCATCAGGGGGACAGGGGACAATCAGCCCCAGCATTTT
TRBV7-3	TRBD2	once	TRBJ2-3	CASSLLAGGLRSTDTQYF	TGTGCCAGCAGCCTTCTAGCGGGGGGCCTCCGTAGCACAGATACGCAGTATTTT
TRBV5-1	-	-	TRBJ2-1	CASSLALPSYEQFF	TGCGCCAGCAGCTTGGCGTTACCTAGCTATGAGCAGTTCTTC
TRBV29-1	-	-	TRBJ2-3	CSVDRGRPDTQYF	TGCAGCGTTGACAGGGGTCGGCCAGATACGCAGTATTTT
TRBV9	TRBD1	few	TRBJ1-2	CASSLNGGRQGLGGYTF	TGTGCCAGCAGCTTAAATGGCGGGAGACAGGGGTTGGGAGGCTACACCTTC
TRBV29-1	TRBD2	-	TRBJ2-7	CSVFSGTSYEQYF	TGCAGCGTCTTTAGCGGGACATCCTACGAGCAGTACTTC
TRBV5-3	TRBD1	once	TRBJ1-4	CARTSLRDRVSNEKLFF	TGTGCCAGAACCTCATTAAGGGACAGGGTTTCAAATGAAAAACTGTTTTTT
TRBV7-9	TRBD1	few	TRBJ1-2	CASSLAYRDREDGYTF	TGTGCCAGCAGCTTAGCGTATAGGGACAGGGAAGATGGCTACACCTTC
TRBV4-1	TRBD2	-	TRBJ2-3	CASSQEGGGPPPLADTQYF	TGCGCCAGCAGCCAAGAGGGCGGGGGGCCCCCCCCGTTGGCAGATACGCAGTATTTT
TRBV9	-	few	TRBJ2-3	CASSSQWASTDTQYF	TGTGCCAGCAGCTCCCAGTGGGCTAGCACAGATACGCAGTATTTT
TRBV7-6	-	-	TRBJ2-6	CASSLASGGGKGANVLTF	TGTGCCAGCAGCTTAGCATCAGGGGGAGGAAAGGGGGCCAACGTCCTGACTTTC
TRBV6-5	-	-	TRBJ2-5	CASSSQGLGETQYF	TGTGCCAGCAGTTCCCAGGGGTTAGGAGAGACCCAGTACTTC
TRBV9	TRBD2	-	TRBJ2-1	CASSVGPSGDEQFF	TGTGCCAGCAGCGTAGGTCCTAGCGGGGATGAGCAGTTCTTC
TRBV7-9	-	-	TRBJ1-1	CASSLGGVQNTEAFF	TGTGCCAGCAGCTTAGGGGGAGTCCAGAACACTGAAGCTTTCTTT
TRBV7-2	-	-	TRBJ1-6	CASRVSSSYNSPLHF	TGTGCCAGCAGGGTTTCTAGCTCCTATAATTCACCCCTCCACTTT
TRBV29-1	TRBD1	-	TRBJ2-1	CSVGLGQGYNEQFF	TGCAGCGTTGGGTTGGGACAGGGGTACAATGAGCAGTTCTTC
TRBV19	-	-	TRBJ1-1	CASSHPRGQNTEAFF	TGTGCCAGTAGTCATCCAAGGGGACAGAACACTGAAGCTTTCTTT
TRBV10-1	-	-	TRBJ2-3	CASSEGLTDTQYF	TGCGCCAGCAGTGAAGGACTGACCGATACGCAGTATTTT
TRBV5-1	-	-	TRBJ1-4	CASSLSGINEKLFF	TGCGCCAGCAGCTTGTCGGGGATTAATGAAAAACTGTTTTTT
TRBV19	TRBD1	-	TRBJ2-5	CASSAIGTGVRETQYF	TGTGCCAGTAGTGCCATCGGGACAGGGGTTCGGGAGACCCAGTACTTC
TRBV5-1	-	few	TRBJ2-5	CASSLWLGETQYF	TGCGCCAGCAGCTTGTGGCTTGGAGAGACCCAGTACTTC
TRBV19	TRBD1	-	TRBJ1-2	CALPTGGNGYTF	TGTGCCCTGCCGACAGGGGGCAATGGCTACACCTTC
TRBV29-1	TRBD1	-	TRBJ2-1	CSVDLTGSPQRSYNEQFF	TGCAGCGTTGACTTGACAGGGAGCCCCCAAAGGTCCTACAATGAGCAGTTCTTC
TRBV5-6	-	-	TRBJ1-4	CASSPTGFEKLFF	TGTGCCAGCAGCCCAACAGGGTTTGAAAAACTGTTTTTT
TRBV9	TRBD2	few	TRBJ2-3	CASSAGGPADTQYF	TGTGCCAGCAGCGCGGGGGGGCCTGCAGATACGCAGTATTTT
TRBV10-3	-	-	TRBJ2-1	CAISEMRTYNEQFF	TGTGCCATCAGTGAGATGCGAACTTACAATGAGCAGTTCTTC
TRBV5-1	-	once	TRBJ2-7	CASSPGVLATYEQYF	TGCGCCAGCAGCCCCGGGGTCCTTGCAACCTACGAGCAGTACTTC
TRBV9	TRBD1	-	TRBJ1-2	CASSVVSGGSGYTF	TGTGCCAGCAGCGTAGTGTCAGGGGGTAGTGGCTACACCTTC
TRBV7-3	-	-	TRBJ2-1	CASSLGGPRYNEQFF	TGTGCCAGCAGCTTAGGAGGCCCTCGTTACAATGAGCAGTTCTTC
TRBV5-1	-	-	TRBJ1-3	CASSSSTGLAIYF	TGCGCCAGCAGCTCCTCCACAGGGCTCGCCATATATTTT
TRBV25-1	-	-	TRBJ2-7	CASSEFRVGGSYEQYF	TGTGCCAGCAGTGAATTCAGGGTAGGGGGCTCCTACGAGCAGTACTTC
TRBV9	-	-	TRBJ2-1	CASSAGSQTYNEQFF	TGTGCCAGCAGCGCCGGGAGCCAGACGTACAATGAGCAGTTCTTC
TRBV9	-	-	TRBJ1-5	CASSGNLNQPQHF	TGTGCCAGCAGCGGTAATCTAAATCAGCCCCAGCATTTT
TRBV7-8	-	-	TRBJ2-4	CASSLASVPGEIYLAKNIQYF	TGTGCCAGCAGCTTAGCTTCCGTCCCAGGGGAGATCTACTTAGCCAAAAACATTCAGTACTTC
TRBV6-5	TRBD2	-	TRBJ2-1	CASSGLAGYNEQFF	TGTGCCAGCAGCGGACTAGCGGGGTACAATGAGCAGTTCTTC
TRBV5-6	TRBD1	-	TRBJ1-5	CASSGGTGHQPQHF	TGTGCCAGCAGCGGCGGGACAGGGCATCAGCCCCAGCATTTT
TRBV7-2	TRBD2	-	TRBJ2-7	CASSLRTSGGDSSYEQYF	TGTGCCAGCAGCCTCCGGACTAGCGGGGGGGACAGCTCCTACGAGCAGTACTTC